This record looks at one T cell receptor beta chain sequence and its context. The repertoire was sequenced with immunoSEQ multiplex PCR; TCRdb's copy has only in-frame clones and lacks some. The data hold 950,000 to 1,300,000 clones, with roughly 75% observed a single time. The sample originates from a study of shared clonotypes between healthy human individuals. At the level of the study: The study used three CD4 naive, three CD4 memory, two CD8 naive and one CD8 memory plate per donor.

V lost 6 bases, J lost 2 bases, and 8 bases stayed unmatched. The CDR3 totals 15 residues. Germline CDR1 is MDHEN and CDR2 is SYDVKM. Every donor, a Caucasian adult, lived in Nashville, Tennessee. The split of CD4+ cells yielded CD45RA+ naive and CD45RA-negative memory subsets. The sequence was obtained from a man aged 18-30 years in good health. The chain employs TRBV28 and TRBJ1-2, with 8 bases identical to TRBD1. Specimen: memory CD4+ T cells sorted from blood. Regarding subset: CD45RA-negative fraction. CDR3 DNA sequence: TGTGCCAGCAGCAGGACAGGGTCTTCGAACTATGGCTACACCTTC. Encoded protein: CASSRTGSSNYGYTF.